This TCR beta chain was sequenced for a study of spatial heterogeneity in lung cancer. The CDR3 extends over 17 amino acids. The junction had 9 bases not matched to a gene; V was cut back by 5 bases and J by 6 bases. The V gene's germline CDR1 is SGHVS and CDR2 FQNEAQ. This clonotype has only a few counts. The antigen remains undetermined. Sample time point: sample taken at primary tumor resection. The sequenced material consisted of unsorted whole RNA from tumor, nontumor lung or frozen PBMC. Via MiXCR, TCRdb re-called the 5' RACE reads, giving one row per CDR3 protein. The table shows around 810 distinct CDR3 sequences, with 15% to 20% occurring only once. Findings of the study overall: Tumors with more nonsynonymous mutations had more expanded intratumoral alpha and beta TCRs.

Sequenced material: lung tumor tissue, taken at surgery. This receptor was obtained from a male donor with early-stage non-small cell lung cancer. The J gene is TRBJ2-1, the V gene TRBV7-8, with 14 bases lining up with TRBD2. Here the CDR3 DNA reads TGTGCCAGCAGCCCGAGACTAGCGGGGGGGCCAGCCAATGAGCAGTTCTTC. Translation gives CASSPRLAGGPANEQFF.